This T cell receptor (beta chain) comes out of a study of blood T cell repertoires in COVID-19. Seattle enrolled patients during active infection and tracked them longitudinally. V lost 0 bases, J lost 5 bases, and 5 bases lay in between. Germline V CDR1 and CDR2: LGHDT, YNNKEL (reference sequence). The CDR3 has 12 amino acids. Sequenced by immunoSEQ multiplex PCR; TCRdb stores in-frame clones only, minus some. In the table there are 430,000 or so clones, roughly 89% of which are singletons. The chain uses TRBV3-1 (or the pseudogene TRBV3-2) and TRBJ2-7; D gene uncertain. The sequence came from a young man with COVID-19, enrolled during active disease. Sequencing was carried out using peripheral blood. The CDR3 spells CASSQESHEQYF. The CDR3 nucleotides read TGTGCCAGCAGCCAAGAAAGCCACGAGCAGTACTTC.